This T cell receptor beta chain is drawn from a study of blood T cell repertoires in COVID-19. About the research overall: Spain, Italy and the United States supplied samples that represented acute and convalescent COVID-19.

Recruits, aged about 18 to 90 years, lived in 24 US areas. What the recovered Cohort 3 donors had was two negative PCRs, clearance, or symptom resolution. Original methodology: Amplification from reference gene primers served as the basis for estimated nucleated cell counts. The repertoire was sequenced with immunoSEQ multiplex PCR; TCRdb's copy has only in-frame clones and lacks some. V, J and clone size were drawn from that table, and D and trimming were deduced from the DNA. The sample consists of about 190,000 clones, approximately 84% of them appearing once. CDR3 length: 14 residues. V was trimmed by 7 bases and J by 0 bases, leaving 15 bases between them. Germline V gene lookup returns CDR1 SQVTM and CDR2 ANQGSEA.

The sequencing sample was made of PBMCs or T cells enriched from blood (not recorded which). The V and J genes are TRBV29-1 and TRBJ1-1, with D possibly being TRBD1 (5 bases). The sequence came from a woman aged 25 to 39 who had recovered from COVID-19. CDR3 nucleotide sequence: TGCAGCGCCCCCAATCAGGGCATGAACACTGAAGCTTTCTTT. Translating gives CSAPNQGMNTEAFF.